These 22 T cell receptor beta chains share one sample of origin, sequenced in a study of blood T cells in healthy people across ages. Then a second PCR, running roughly 7 to 11 cycles, was carried out with a sample-barcoded 5' primer and a J-beta primer mix. TCRdb reprocessed the 5' RACE reads via MiXCR and lists one record per CDR3 protein. The table shows 1.5 million or so distinct CDR3 sequences, with approximately 38% occurring only once. The sample was blood. These receptor sequences come from a woman between 18 and 29 years old in good health.

The chain combines TRBV10-2 with TRBJ2-1; TRBD2 matches at 10 bases. The V segment lost 6 bases and the J segment 9 bases; nucleotides outside the gene matches: 11. This CDR3 region has 15 residues. The germline CDR1 and CDR2 sequences are WSHSY and SAAADI. This chain's CDR3 is CASSKREGPHSEQFF. The DNA of the CDR3 is TGCGCCAGCAGCAAGCGGGAGGGCCCCCATAGTGAGCAGTTCTTC.

This clonotype was observed a handful of times. The CDR3 reads CASSRTGTIRPGYTF. In nucleotides, the CDR3 is TGTGCCAGCAGCAGAACCGGGACCATCCGTCCTGGCTACACCTTC. The V and J genes are TRBV12-3 or TRBV12-4 and TRBJ1-2, with D possibly being TRBD1 (5 bases). The CDR3 runs to 15 residues. Deletions cut 6 bases from V and 7 bases from J, with 21 bases between.

This chain links TRBV9 with TRBJ2-1; 9 nucleotides line up with TRBD2. After removal of 4 bases from V and 4 bases from J, the junction contained 6 bases not matched to a gene. The CDR3 covers 15 residues. Germline CDR1 reads SGDLS; CDR2 reads YYNGEE. CDR3 sequence: CASSRREGLYNEQFF. As DNA, the CDR3 is TGTGCCAGCAGCAGGCGGGAGGGCCTTTACAATGAGCAGTTCTTC. The full variable domain, its missing parts supplied by reference TRBV9 and TRBJ2-1, is DSGVTQTPKHLITATGQRVTLRCSPRSGDLSVYWYQQSLDQGLQFLIQYYNGEERAKGNILERFSAQQFPDLHSELNLSSLELGDSALYFCASSRREGLYNEQFFGPGTRLTVL.

The chain links TRBV29-1 to TRBJ1-2; TRBD1 aligns across 8 bases. After removal of 8 bases from V and 7 bases from J, the junction contained 12 bases not matched to a gene. The germline CDR1 and CDR2 sequences are SQVTM and ANQGSEA. This CDR3 has 13 amino acids. The CDR3 DNA reads as TGCAGCACGCTCGCGGGGACAGGTCGTGGCTACACCTTC. Encoded protein: CSTLAGTGRGYTF.

This clonotype was seen more than once but under ten times. The J gene is TRBJ2-1, the V gene TRBV7-9; 7 bases match TRBD2. The CDR3 consists of 19 residues. Germline V lookup: CDR1 SEHNR, CDR2 FQNEAQ (reference sequence). Trimming cost V 5 bases and J 1 base; bases outside gene matches: 17. The CDR3 protein is CASSPPRVAGDGSYNEQFF. The CDR3 DNA follows: TGTGCCAGCAGCCCGCCGAGGGTCGCGGGAGATGGGTCCTACAATGAGCAGTTCTTC. The full variable domain, completed using reference TRBV7-9 and TRBJ2-1, is DTGVSQNPRHKITKRGQNVTFRCDPISEHNRLYWYRQTLGQGPEFLTYFQNEAQLEKSRLLSDRFSAERPKGSFSTLEIQRTEQGDSAMYLCASSPPRVAGDGSYNEQFFGPGTRLTVL.

Only a few counts were recorded for this clonotype. The rearrangement uses TRBV28 and TRBJ2-1; D not certain. The germline V gene encodes CDR1 MDHEN and CDR2 SYDVKM. This CDR3 comprises 13 residues. Trimming stripped 4 bases from V and 5 bases from J, with 9 bases between. The CDR3 DNA reads as TGTGCCAGCAGTTCCGGACGGGACAATGAGCAGTTCTTC. This gives the protein CASSSGRDNEQFF. Drawing the rest from reference TRBV28 and TRBJ2-1, the complete variable domain is DVKVTQSSRYLVKRTGEKVFLECVQDMDHENMFWYRQDPGLGLRLIYFSYDVKMKEKGDIPEGYSVSREKKERFSLILESASTNQTSMYLCASSSGRDNEQFFGPGTRLTVL.

This clonotype was observed a handful of times. CDR3 region: CASSLGFETLYEQYF. The CDR3 DNA is TGTGCCAGCAGCTTAGGGTTTGAAACGCTCTACGAGCAGTACTTC. This chain joins TRBV11-2 and TRBJ2-7; D unresolved. The V gene's germline CDR1 is SGHAT and CDR2 FQNNGV. This CDR3 region has 15 residues. The ends were cut back, 1 base at V and 3 bases at J, with 13 bases in the middle.

This clonotype was observed a few times. The chain uses TRBV28 and TRBJ1-2; D possibly corresponds to TRBD1 (6 bases). The CDR3 totals 17 residues. Germline CDR1 MDHEN, CDR2 SYDVKM. Trimming removed 4 bases from V and 5 bases from J, with 23 bases in between. In DNA, the CDR3 is TGTGCCAGCAGTTCTCCCGGGGGGGGCGGCCTTCGGTATGGCTACACCTTC. It translates to CASSSPGGGGLRYGYTF.

As for this clonotype: The germline gene is not matched at one end of the junction; a read error may be the cause. This chain joins TRBV6-1 and TRBJ1-4; tentatively, D is TRBD1 (5 bases). The CDR3 has 13 amino acids. Germline CDR1 and CDR2: MNHNS and SASEGT. In nucleotides, the CDR3 is TGTGCCAGCAGTGAGGACACGAATGGAAAACTGTTTTTT. It specifies CASSEDTNGKLFF.

This clonotype was seen only a few times. The rearrangement joins TRBV28 to TRBJ1-1; D unclear. This CDR3 is 14 amino acids long. Trimming removed 6 bases from V and 5 bases from J, with 16 bases in between. Germline values: CDR1 MDHEN, CDR2 SYDVKM. This chain's CDR3 is CASSELNRRTEAFF. CDR3 bases: TGTGCCAGCAGCGAACTTAACCGGCGGACTGAAGCTTTCTTT. The whole variable domain, remainder taken from reference TRBV28 and TRBJ1-1, is DVKVTQSSRYLVKRTGEKVFLECVQDMDHENMFWYRQDPGLGLRLIYFSYDVKMKEKGDIPEGYSVSREKKERFSLILESASTNQTSMYLCASSELNRRTEAFFGQGTRLTVV.

This clonotype was seen repeatedly, ten times or more. The chain carries TRBV25-1 and TRBJ2-7; 8 bases line up with TRBD2. CDR3 length: 11 amino acids. In germline, CDR1 is MGHDK, CDR2 SYGVNS. CDR3 loop: CGRGGSYEQYF. Here the CDR3 DNA reads TGTGGACGGGGGGGCTCCTACGAGCAGTACTTC.

This rearrangement joins TRBV21-1 to TRBJ2-7; the table calls TRBD2, which could not be checked here. TRBV21-1 is designated a pseudogene. CDR3 size: 18 residues. This CDR3 is CASSKAAWASGRTYEQYF. CDR3 sequence (DNA): TGTGCCAGCAGCAAAGCGGCCTGGGCTAGCGGGAGAACCTACGAGCAGTACTTC.

This clonotype was detected only a few times. The J gene is TRBJ2-1, the V gene TRBV5-5; no firm D call. Germline V gene sequence: CDR1 SGHKS, CDR2 YYEKEE (reference sequence). Trimming pared 4 bases from V and 0 bases from J, leaving 11 bases between. The CDR3 contains 15 residues. The CDR3 spells CASSQLVSSYNEQFF. Written as DNA, the CDR3 is TGTGCCAGCAGCCAGCTAGTTAGCTCCTACAATGAGCAGTTCTTC.

This clonotype has more than one count but fewer than ten. The V gene is TRBV4-1, the J gene TRBJ1-2; tentative D call: TRBD1 (6 bases). Germline V gene data show CDR1 as MGHRA and CDR2 as YSYEKL. The length of the CDR3 is 19 residues. V was pared by 0 bases and J by 0 bases, with 20 bases between. This CDR3 reads CASSQDPRTDHSANYGYTF. The CDR3, as DNA: TGCGCCAGCAGCCAAGACCCCCGGACAGACCACTCAGCTAACTATGGCTACACCTTC.

V gene TRBV6-1 combines with J gene TRBJ2-4; D is perhaps TRBD1 or TRBD2 (5 bases each). Germline V gene lookup returns CDR1 MNHNS and CDR2 SASEGT. With 6 bases removed from V and 8 bases from J, the gap between germline ends came to 17 bases. This CDR3 has 14 amino acids. As DNA, the CDR3 is TGTGCCAGCAGGGAGCCGGGAATGGGGGACATTCAGTACTTC. It yields the protein CASREPGMGDIQYF.

The chain uses TRBV11-2 and TRBJ2-5, with 8 bases identical to TRBD1. CDR3 length: 14 amino acids. V was pared by 5 bases and J by 11 bases, with 13 bases of the junction left unmatched. Germline loops: CDR1 SGHAT, CDR2 FQNNGV. CDR3 sequence: CASSPQGAMGEQYF. The CDR3 coding sequence is TGTGCCAGCAGCCCTCAGGGGGCGATGGGTGAGCAGTACTTC.

This clonotype was seen only once. The V gene is TRBV30, the J gene TRBJ1-5; D remains unclear. Germline-derived CDR1 and CDR2 are GTSNPN and SVGIG (reference sequence). Trimming stripped 3 bases from V and 4 bases from J, with 13 bases between. The CDR3 contains 14 residues. CDR3 DNA: TGTGCCTGGAGAAGTAACGGCAAAAATCAGCCCCAGCATTTT. This gives the protein CAWRSNGKNQPQHF.

The rearrangement joins TRBV15 to TRBJ1-2; D is possibly TRBD1 (6 bases). Trimming shortened V by 0 bases and J by 3 bases, and 11 bases separated the two germline ends. In germline, CDR1 is LNHNV, CDR2 YYDKDF (reference sequence). This CDR3 has 15 amino acids. CDR3 sequence (DNA): TGTGCCACCAGCAGAGAATCCGGACAGTACTATGGCTACACCTTC. Translating it yields CATSRESGQYYGYTF.

J is TRBJ2-7 and V is TRBV20-1, with D perhaps matching TRBD2 (5 bases). V dropped 0 bases and J dropped 2 bases, with 11 bases sitting between them. This CDR3 is 14 amino acids long. Germline V lookup: CDR1 DFQATT, CDR2 SNEGSKA (reference sequence). For the CDR3, the DNA is TGCAGTGCTAGAGATTTGAGGGTCCCCTACGAGCAGTACTTC. Its translation: CSARDLRVPYEQYF.

This clonotype has only a few counts. This chain uses TRBV2 with TRBJ2-5; maybe TRBD2 (5 bases). CDR1 is SNHLY and CDR2 is FYNNEI in the germline V gene. This CDR3 has 13 amino acids. The V and J ends lost 6 bases and 2 bases respectively, with 10 bases between them. CDR3 in DNA: TGTGCCAGCAGCCTACTAGAACAAGAGACCCAGTACTTC. Translated: CASSLLEQETQYF.

This clonotype was observed a handful of times. The chain recombines TRBV7-2 with TRBJ2-7; a possible D gene is TRBD2 (5 bases). CDR3 length equals 16 residues. V was shortened by 0 bases and J by 6 bases, with 18 bases between the two germline ends. The germline CDR1 and CDR2 sequences are SGHTA and FQGNSA. This CDR3 is CASSLAGASWSGEQYF. CDR3 in DNA: TGTGCCAGCAGCTTAGCGGGAGCGTCTTGGAGCGGCGAGCAGTACTTC. Looking up the rest from reference TRBV7-2 and TRBJ2-7 gives the full variable domain: GAGVSQSPSNKVTEKGKDVELRCDPISGHTALYWYRQSLGQGLEFLIYFQGNSAPDKSGLPSDRFSAERTGGSVSTLTIQRTQQEDSAVYLCASSLAGASWSGEQYFGPGTRLTVT.

The CDR3 DNA follows: TGTGCCAGCAGCGTAGGAGGAGGGGCCGGGGAGCTGTTTTTT. As protein: CASSVGGGAGELFF. The chain is built from TRBV9 and TRBJ2-2, with a tentative D call TRBD2 (6 bases). Germline lookup yields CDR1 SGDLS and CDR2 YYNGEE. The V gene lost 0 bases and the J gene lost 6 bases, with 9 bases spanning the gap. The CDR3 runs to 14 residues. Together with reference TRBV9 and TRBJ2-2, the CDR3 gives the full variable domain: DSGVTQTPKHLITATGQRVTLRCSPRSGDLSVYWYQQSLDQGLQFLIQYYNGEERAKGNILERFSAQQFPDLHSELNLSSLELGDSALYFCASSVGGGAGELFFGEGSRLTVL.